This entry is about one T cell receptor (beta chain). These data are taken from a study of shared clonotypes between healthy human individuals. CDR1 and CDR2 (germline): LNHNV, YYDKDF (reference sequence). The CDR3 is 13 residues long. J lost 4 bases, V lost 7 bases, and 2 bases had no gene match. Clones were sequenced by immunoSEQ multiplex PCR, and TCRdb holds only the in-frame ones, with some missing. The repertoire holds 490,000 or so clones, with 65% to 80% as singletons. The rearrangement uses TRBV15 and TRBJ2-3, with 10 bases lining up with TRBD1. This receptor was taken from a woman aged 40 to 50 in good health. Some clones in this sample may be carry-over from other donors' samples. Input material: PBMCs. As DNA, the CDR3 is TGTGCCACCACGACAGGGGGCTCAGATACGCAGTATTTT. It encodes CATTTGGSDTQYF.